This TCR beta chain was observed in a study of shared clonotypes between healthy human individuals. Here immunoSEQ multiplex PCR was the method, and the copy in TCRdb shows in-frame clones only, minus some. The data show about 750,000 clones, with 85% to 95% seen just once and approximately 25% held by the top ten. Study-level findings and limits: With a few donors compared, around 5% of naive CD4 clonotypes were shared. Clonotypes which were not shared had lower generation probabilities than clonotypes that all four donors shared.

Note on this clone: Its antigen remains unidentified.

As defined, naive CD8 cells were CD45RO-negative and positively selected for CCR7, with terminally differentiated effector memory CD45RA+ cells excluded. Sequencing was performed on naive CD8+ T cells sorted from blood. The TCR comes from a man aged 25 to 40 in good health.

The DNA of the CDR3 is TGCGCCAGCAGCCAAGATGTCGGGGACAGTAGCAATCAGCCCCAGCATTTT. Its protein product is CASSQDVGDSSNQPQHF. The chain recombines TRBV4-3 with TRBJ1-5, with TRBD1 matching 7 bases. The CDR3 is 17 amino acids. The germline CDR1 and CDR2 sequences are LGHNA and YSLEER. V lost 0 bases to trimming and J lost 0 bases; unmatched junction nucleotides: 5.